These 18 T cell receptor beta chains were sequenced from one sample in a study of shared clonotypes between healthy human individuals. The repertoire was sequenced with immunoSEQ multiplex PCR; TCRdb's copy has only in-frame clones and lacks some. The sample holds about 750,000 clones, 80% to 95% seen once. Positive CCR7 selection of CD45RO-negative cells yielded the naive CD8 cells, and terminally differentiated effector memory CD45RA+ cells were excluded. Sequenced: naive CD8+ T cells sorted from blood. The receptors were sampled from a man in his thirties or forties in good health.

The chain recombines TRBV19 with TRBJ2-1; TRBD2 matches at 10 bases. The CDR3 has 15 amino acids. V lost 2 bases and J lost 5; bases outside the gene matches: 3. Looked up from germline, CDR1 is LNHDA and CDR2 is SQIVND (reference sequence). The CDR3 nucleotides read TGTGCCAGTAGTATAAGTCTAGCGGGAGACAATGAGCAGTTCTTC. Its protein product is CASSISLAGDNEQFF.

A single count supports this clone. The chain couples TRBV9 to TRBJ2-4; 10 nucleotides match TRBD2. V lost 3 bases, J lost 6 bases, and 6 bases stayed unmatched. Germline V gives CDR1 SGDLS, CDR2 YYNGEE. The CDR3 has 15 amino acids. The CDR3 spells CASSDSGRGRNIQYF. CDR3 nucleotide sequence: TGTGCCAGCAGCGACAGCGGGAGGGGGAGAAACATTCAGTACTTC.

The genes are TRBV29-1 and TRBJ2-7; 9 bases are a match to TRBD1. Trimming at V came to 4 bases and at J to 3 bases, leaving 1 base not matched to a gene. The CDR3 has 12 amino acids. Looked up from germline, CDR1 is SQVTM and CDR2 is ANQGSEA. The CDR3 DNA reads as TGCAGCGTTGCGGACAGGGGCTACGAGCAGTACTTC. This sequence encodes CSVADRGYEQYF.

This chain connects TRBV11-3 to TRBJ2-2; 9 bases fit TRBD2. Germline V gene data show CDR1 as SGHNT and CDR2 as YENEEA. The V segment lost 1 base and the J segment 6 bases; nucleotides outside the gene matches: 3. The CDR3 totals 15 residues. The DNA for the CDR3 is TGTGCCAGCAGCTTAGCTCAGCGGGGGGCCGGGGAGCTGTTTTTT. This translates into CASSLAQRGAGELFF. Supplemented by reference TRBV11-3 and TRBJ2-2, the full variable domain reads EAGVVQSPRYKIIEKKQPVAFWCNPISGHNTLYWYLQNLGQGPELLIRYENEEAVDDSQLPKDRFSAERLKGVDSTLKIQPAELGDSAVYLCASSLAQRGAGELFFGEGSRLTVL.

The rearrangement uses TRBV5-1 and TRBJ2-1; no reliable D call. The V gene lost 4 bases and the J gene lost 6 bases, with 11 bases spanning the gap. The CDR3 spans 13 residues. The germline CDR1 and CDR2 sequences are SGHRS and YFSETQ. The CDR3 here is CASSHDLANEQFF. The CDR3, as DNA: TGCGCCAGCAGCCACGATTTAGCCAATGAGCAGTTCTTC. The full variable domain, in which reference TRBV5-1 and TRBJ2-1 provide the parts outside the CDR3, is KAGVTQTPRYLIKTRGQQVTLSCSPISGHRSVSWYQQTPGQGLQFLFEYFSETQRNKGNFPGRFSGRQFSNSRSEMNVSTLELGDSALYLCASSHDLANEQFFGPGTRLTVL.

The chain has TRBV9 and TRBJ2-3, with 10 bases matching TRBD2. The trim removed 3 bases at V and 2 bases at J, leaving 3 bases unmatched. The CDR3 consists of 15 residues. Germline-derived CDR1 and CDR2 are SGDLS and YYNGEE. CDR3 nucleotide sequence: TGTGCCAGCAGCGCAGCGGGAGGGTCCACAGATACGCAGTATTTT. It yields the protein CASSAAGGSTDTQYF.

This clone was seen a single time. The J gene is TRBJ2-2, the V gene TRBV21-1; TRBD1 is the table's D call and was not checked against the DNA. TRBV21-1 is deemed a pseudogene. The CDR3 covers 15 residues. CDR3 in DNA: TGTGCCAGCAGCAATCGGACAGGGGGCACCGGGGAGCTGTTTTTT. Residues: CASSNRTGGTGELFF.

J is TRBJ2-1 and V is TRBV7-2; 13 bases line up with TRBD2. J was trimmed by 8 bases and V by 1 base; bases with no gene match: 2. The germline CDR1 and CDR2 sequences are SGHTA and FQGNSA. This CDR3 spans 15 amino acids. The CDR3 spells CASSLGTSGSDEQFF. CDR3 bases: TGTGCCAGCAGCTTAGGGACTAGCGGGAGCGATGAGCAGTTCTTC.

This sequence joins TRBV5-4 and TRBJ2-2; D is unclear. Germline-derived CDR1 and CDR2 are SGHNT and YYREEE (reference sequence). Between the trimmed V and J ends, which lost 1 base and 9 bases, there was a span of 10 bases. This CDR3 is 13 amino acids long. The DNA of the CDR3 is TGTGCCAGCAGCTTGTCCACTTCCAGGGAGCTGTTTTTT. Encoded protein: CASSLSTSRELFF.

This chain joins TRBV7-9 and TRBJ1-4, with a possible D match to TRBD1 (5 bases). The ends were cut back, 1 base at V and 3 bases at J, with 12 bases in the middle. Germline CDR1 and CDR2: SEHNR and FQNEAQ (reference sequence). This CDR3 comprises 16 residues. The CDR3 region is CASSLVSGSPNEKLFF. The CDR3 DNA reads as TGTGCCAGCAGCTTAGTTTCAGGGTCCCCTAATGAAAAACTGTTTTTT. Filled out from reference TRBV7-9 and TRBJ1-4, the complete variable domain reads DTGVSQNPRHKITKRGQNVTFRCDPISEHNRLYWYRQTLGQGPEFLTYFQNEAQLEKSRLLSDRFSAERPKGSFSTLEIQRTEQGDSAMYLCASSLVSGSPNEKLFFGSGTQLSVL.

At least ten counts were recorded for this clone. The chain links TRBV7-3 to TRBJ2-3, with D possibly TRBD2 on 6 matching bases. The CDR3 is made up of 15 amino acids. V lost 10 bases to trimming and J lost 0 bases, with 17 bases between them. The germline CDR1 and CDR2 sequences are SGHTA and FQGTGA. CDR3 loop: CATGPGASSTDTQYF. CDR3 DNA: TGTGCCACCGGCCCGGGAGCATCGAGCACAGATACGCAGTATTTT.

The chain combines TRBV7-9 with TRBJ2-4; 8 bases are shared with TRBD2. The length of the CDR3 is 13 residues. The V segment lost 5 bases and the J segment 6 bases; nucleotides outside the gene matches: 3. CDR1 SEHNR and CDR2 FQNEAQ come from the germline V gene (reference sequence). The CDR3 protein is CASSAGLANIQYF. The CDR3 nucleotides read TGTGCCAGCAGCGCCGGACTAGCAAACATTCAGTACTTC.

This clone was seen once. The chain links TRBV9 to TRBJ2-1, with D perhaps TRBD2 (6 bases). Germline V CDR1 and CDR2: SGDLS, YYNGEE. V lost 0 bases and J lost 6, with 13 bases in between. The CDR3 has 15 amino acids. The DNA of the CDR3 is TGTGCCAGCAGCGTAGCCCGGGACTTTGGCAATGAGCAGTTCTTC. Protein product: CASSVARDFGNEQFF.

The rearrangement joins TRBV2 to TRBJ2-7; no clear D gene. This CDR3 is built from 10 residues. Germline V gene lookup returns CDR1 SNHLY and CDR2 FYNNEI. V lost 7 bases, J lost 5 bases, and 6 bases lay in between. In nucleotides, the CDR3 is TGTGCCAGCATAGTACACGAGCAGTACTTC. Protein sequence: CASIVHEQYF.

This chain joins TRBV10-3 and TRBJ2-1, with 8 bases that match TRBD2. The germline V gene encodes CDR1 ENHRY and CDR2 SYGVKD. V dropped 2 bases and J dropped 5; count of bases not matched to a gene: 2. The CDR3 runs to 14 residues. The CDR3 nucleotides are TGTGCCATCAGTGAGACTAGCGGTGACAATGAGCAGTTCTTC. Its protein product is CAISETSGDNEQFF.

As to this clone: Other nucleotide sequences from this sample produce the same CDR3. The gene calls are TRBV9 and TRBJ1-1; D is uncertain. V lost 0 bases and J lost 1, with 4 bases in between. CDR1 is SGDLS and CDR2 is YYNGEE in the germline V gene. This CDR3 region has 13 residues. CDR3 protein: CASSVARNTEAFF. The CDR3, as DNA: TGTGCCAGCAGCGTAGCGAGGAACACTGAAGCTTTCTTT.

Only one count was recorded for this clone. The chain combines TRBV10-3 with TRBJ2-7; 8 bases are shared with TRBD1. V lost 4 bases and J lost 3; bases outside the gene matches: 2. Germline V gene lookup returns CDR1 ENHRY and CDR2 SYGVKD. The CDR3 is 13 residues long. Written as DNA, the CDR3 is TGTGCCATCAGTGGAGGACAGGGCTACGAGCAGTACTTC. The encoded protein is CAISGGQGYEQYF.

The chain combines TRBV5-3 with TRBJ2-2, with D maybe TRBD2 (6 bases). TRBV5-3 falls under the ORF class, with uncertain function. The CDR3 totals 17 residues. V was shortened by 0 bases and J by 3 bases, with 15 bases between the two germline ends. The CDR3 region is CARSLAQLADYTGELFF. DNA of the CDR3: TGTGCCAGAAGCTTGGCCCAACTAGCCGACTACACCGGGGAGCTGTTTTTT.